A selection of T cell receptor beta chains follows, all from one sample in a study of shared clonotypes between healthy human individuals. Clones were sequenced by immunoSEQ multiplex PCR, and TCRdb holds only the in-frame ones, with some missing. This sample has some 2,000,000 clones, with under 97% found just once. The specimen was naive CD4+ T cells sorted from blood. The receptors come from a young man in good health. CDR3s include the opening cysteine and the closing phenylalanine or tryptophan. Fields, in order: J gene, V gene, clone size, D gene, CDR3 DNA, CDR3 protein. The D gene is left open where the match is weak. The size field is filled for only some rows; it gives once, few, many or a size class.

J: TRBJ2-1; V: TRBV29-1; size: -; D: -; DNA: TGCAGCGTCCAAATTGGGGGCCCCTTCAATGAGCAGTTCTTC; CDR3: CSVQIGGPFNEQFF
J: TRBJ1-1; V: TRBV11-2; size: -; D: -; DNA: TGTGCCAGCAGCCCCCGCCCAAGTCAGGGCGGACCGAACACTGAAGCTTTCTTT; CDR3: CASSPRPSQGGPNTEAFF
J: TRBJ2-1; V: TRBV13; size: -; D: TRBD2; DNA: TGTGCCAGCAGCTTAGGCGGGCGGGAGCGCGGATACAATGAGCAGTTCTTC; CDR3: CASSLGGRERGYNEQFF
J: TRBJ1-5; V: TRBV19; size: -; D: -; DNA: TGTGCCAGTAGTCTCCAGGCGGTGGGTTATCAGCCCCAGCATTTT; CDR3: CASSLQAVGYQPQHF
J: TRBJ2-7; V: TRBV15; size: -; D: -; DNA: TGTGCCACCAGCAAACAGGGTGGAGGCTACGAGCAGTACTTC; CDR3: CATSKQGGGYEQYF
J: TRBJ2-7; V: TRBV6-6; size: -; D: TRBD2; DNA: TGTGCCAGCAGCCAACTAGCGGGGTCCCCCTACGAGCAGTACTTC; CDR3: CASSQLAGSPYEQYF
J: TRBJ2-7; V: TRBV27; size: -; D: TRBD1; DNA: TGTGCCAGCAGTTTTGGGACAGGGGGCTACGAGCAGTACTTC; CDR3: CASSFGTGGYEQYF
J: TRBJ1-5; V: TRBV10-1; size: -; D: -; DNA: TGCGCCAGCGCAAGCAATCAGCCCCAGCATTTT; CDR3: CASASNQPQHF
J: TRBJ1-1; V: TRBV29-1; size: -; D: -; DNA: TGCAGCGTCATTTTAGGGGCGACGAACACTGAAGCTTTCTTT; CDR3: CSVILGATNTEAFF
J: TRBJ1-1; V: TRBV11-2; size: -; D: TRBD1; DNA: TGTGCCACCAGGGGGGGGTTCCTATACACTGAAGCTTTCTTT; CDR3: CATRGGFLYTEAFF
J: TRBJ1-2; V: TRBV6-1; size: -; D: -; DNA: TGTGCCAGCAGTGAATTCAAGATTAGGCCGATTAACTATGGCTACACCTTC; CDR3: CASSEFKIRPINYGYTF
J: TRBJ2-3; V: TRBV5-5; size: -; D: -; DNA: TGTGCCAGCAGCAAGGCCTGGGAAGGAGAAGATACGCAGTATTTT; CDR3: CASSKAWEGEDTQYF
J: TRBJ1-5; V: TRBV6-1; size: once; D: TRBD1; DNA: TGTGCCAGCAGGGGGACAGAGCATCAGCCCCAGCATTTT; CDR3: CASRGTEHQPQHF
J: TRBJ2-3; V: TRBV5-1; size: -; D: TRBD2; DNA: TGCGCCAGCAGCCGCGCCCGGTCTACTAGCGGGGTTGCAGATACGCAGTATTTT; CDR3: CASSRARSTSGVADTQYF
J: TRBJ2-3; V: TRBV5-1; size: -; D: -; DNA: TGCGCCAGCAGCTTGCAGGGGATAGGGGCAGATACGCAGTATTTT; CDR3: CASSLQGIGADTQYF
J: TRBJ2-1; V: TRBV18; size: -; D: -; DNA: TGTGCCAGCTCAAATCAGAGGGGCAATGAGCAGTTCTTC; CDR3: CASSNQRGNEQFF
J: TRBJ2-7; V: TRBV5-8; size: -; D: -; DNA: TGTGCCAGCGGCGACACGAGCTCCTACGAGCAGTACTTC; CDR3: CASGDTSSYEQYF
J: TRBJ1-2; V: TRBV7-2; size: -; D: -; DNA: TGTGCCAGCAGCTTAGTAGTGGGACTCTATGGCTACACCTTC; CDR3: CASSLVVGLYGYTF
J: TRBJ2-7; V: TRBV30; size: -; D: -; DNA: TGTGCCTGGAGCGTCGGGGGCTACGAGCAGTACTTC; CDR3: CAWSVGGYEQYF
J: TRBJ2-1; V: TRBV19; size: -; D: -; DNA: TGTGCCAGTAGCCTGGACAGTCCCTACAATGAGCAGTTCTTC; CDR3: CASSLDSPYNEQFF
J: TRBJ1-2; V: TRBV11-2; size: -; D: -; DNA: TGTGCCAGCAGCTTAATTTCAGGGCGAGCTAACTATGGCTACACCTTC; CDR3: CASSLISGRANYGYTF
J: TRBJ2-3; V: TRBV5-1; size: -; D: -; DNA: TGCGCCAGCAGCTTAGGGGCGGTCACAGATACGCAGTATTTT; CDR3: CASSLGAVTDTQYF
J: TRBJ1-1; V: TRBV19; size: -; D: -; DNA: TGTGCCAGTAGTATATTGGAGAAAGCTTTCTTT; CDR3: CASSILEKAFF
J: TRBJ1-1; V: TRBV5-1; size: -; D: TRBD1; DNA: TGCGCCAGCAGCTGGGGGGACAGAGAGAACACTGAAGCTTTCTTT; CDR3: CASSWGDRENTEAFF
J: TRBJ1-4; V: TRBV6-1; size: -; D: TRBD1; DNA: TGTGCCAGCAGTGGTAGCGGACAGGTTGGGGAAAAACTGTTTTTT; CDR3: CASSGSGQVGEKLFF
J: TRBJ2-7; V: TRBV27; size: -; D: TRBD2; DNA: TGTGCCAGCAGTACGGGACTAGGAAACTACGAGCAGTACTTC; CDR3: CASSTGLGNYEQYF
J: TRBJ2-2; V: TRBV11-2; size: -; D: TRBD2; DNA: TGTGCCAGCAGCTCCACCGGGACTAAGAACACCGGGGAGCTGTTTTTT; CDR3: CASSSTGTKNTGELFF
J: TRBJ1-2; V: TRBV2; size: -; D: -; DNA: TGTGCCAGCAGTGACCGTCTACCTAACTATGGCTACACCTTC; CDR3: CASSDRLPNYGYTF
J: TRBJ2-3; V: TRBV2; size: -; D: -; DNA: TGTGCCAGCAGTGATTCCCTCCTCCGGGATACGCAGTATTTT; CDR3: CASSDSLLRDTQYF
J: TRBJ1-6; V: TRBV6-6; size: -; D: -; DNA: TGTGCCAGCACCGAGTCGGGCGCCTATAATTCACCCCTCCACTTT; CDR3: CASTESGAYNSPLHF
J: TRBJ2-7; V: TRBV15; size: -; D: -; DNA: TGTGCCACCAGCAGATTTGGACTCACCTACGAGCAGTACTTC; CDR3: CATSRFGLTYEQYF
J: TRBJ2-7; V: TRBV7-2; size: -; D: TRBD2; DNA: TGTGCCAGCAGCTCGACTAGCGGGATGTACGAGCAGTACTTC; CDR3: CASSSTSGMYEQYF
J: TRBJ2-5; V: TRBV9; size: -; D: TRBD2; DNA: TGTGCCAGCAGCCAGGGACTAGCGGGGCCTTGGGAGACCCAGTACTTC; CDR3: CASSQGLAGPWETQYF
J: TRBJ2-7; V: TRBV7-2; size: -; D: -; DNA: TGTGCCAGCAGCCCACTCTCCTACGAGCAGTACTTC; CDR3: CASSPLSYEQYF
J: TRBJ2-7; V: TRBV4-1; size: -; D: -; DNA: TGCGCCAGCAGCCTTGGGACCGGACAGTGGGCCTCCTACGAGCAGTACTTC; CDR3: CASSLGTGQWASYEQYF
J: TRBJ2-2; V: TRBV2; size: -; D: TRBD2; DNA: TGTGCCAGCAGTGGCGGGACTAGCGGAAACACCGGGGAGCTGTTTTTT; CDR3: CASSGGTSGNTGELFF
J: TRBJ2-7; V: TRBV15; size: -; D: -; DNA: TGTGCCACCAGGGGGGACACGAAAACTTACGAGCAGTACTTC; CDR3: CATRGDTKTYEQYF
J: TRBJ1-4; V: TRBV11-2; size: -; D: -; DNA: TGTGCCAGCAGCGGGGGGGGAAGTGAAAAACTGTTTTTT; CDR3: CASSGGGSEKLFF
J: TRBJ1-1; V: TRBV5-6; size: -; D: -; DNA: TGTGCCAGCAGCCAGAACCGCGACACTGAAGCTTTCTTT; CDR3: CASSQNRDTEAFF
J: TRBJ2-1; V: TRBV18; size: -; D: TRBD2; DNA: TGTGCCAGCTCACCTTTTTGGACTAGCGGGGGCGACAGCAGCTCCTACAATGAGCAGTTCTTC; CDR3: CASSPFWTSGGDSSSYNEQFF
J: TRBJ2-3; V: TRBV2; size: -; D: -; DNA: TGTGCCAGCAGTGATGTTGTAGGGGGCACAGATACGCAGTATTTT; CDR3: CASSDVVGGTDTQYF
J: TRBJ1-2; V: TRBV7-8; size: -; D: -; DNA: TGTGCCAGCAGCTCAAGCCCAGGACCCCAGAGAGACGGCTACACCTTC; CDR3: CASSSSPGPQRDGYTF
J: TRBJ2-1; V: TRBV5-1; size: -; D: TRBD2; DNA: TGCGCCAGCAGCTTCGGACTAGCCCCCCATGAGCAGTTCTTC; CDR3: CASSFGLAPHEQFF
J: TRBJ2-7; V: TRBV7-3; size: -; D: -; DNA: TGTGCCAGCAGCGACCCGGGACGGACAGTCTACGAGCAGTACTTC; CDR3: CASSDPGRTVYEQYF
J: TRBJ2-2; V: TRBV5-1; size: -; D: -; DNA: TGCGCCAGCAGCCCACTGGGGGCCGCGAACACCGGGGAGCTGTTTTTT; CDR3: CASSPLGAANTGELFF
J: TRBJ2-3; V: TRBV9; size: once; D: TRBD2; DNA: TGTGCCAGCAGCGTCACTTCGGGGGGGAATACGCAGTATTTT; CDR3: CASSVTSGGNTQYF
J: TRBJ1-6; V: TRBV5-1; size: -; D: -; DNA: TGCGCCAGCAGCTTGGTGGGGGCAGACGGCTCACCCCTCCACTTT; CDR3: CASSLVGADGSPLHF
J: TRBJ2-1; V: TRBV10-3; size: -; D: -; DNA: TGTGCCATCAGTTTAGACATATACAATGAGCAGTTCTTC; CDR3: CAISLDIYNEQFF
J: TRBJ2-5; V: TRBV7-9; size: -; D: TRBD1; DNA: TGTGCCAGCAGCTTAGTCTCAGGGGGCGAGACCCAGTACTTC; CDR3: CASSLVSGGETQYF
J: TRBJ2-3; V: TRBV28; size: -; D: TRBD2; DNA: TGTGCCAGCAGTTTAGCGGGGGGGCCCTTAGATACGCAGTATTTT; CDR3: CASSLAGGPLDTQYF
J: TRBJ2-3; V: TRBV7-3; size: -; D: TRBD2; DNA: TGTGCCAGCAGCCCAGGGCTAGGGAGGGCAGATACGCAGTATTTT; CDR3: CASSPGLGRADTQYF
J: TRBJ2-3; V: TRBV10-3; size: once; D: TRBD2; DNA: TGTGCCATACAGGGACTAGCGGGAGACACAGATACGCAGTATTTT; CDR3: CAIQGLAGDTDTQYF
J: TRBJ2-4; V: TRBV18; size: -; D: TRBD2; DNA: TGTGCCAGCTCACCACCGGCGGGTCGGGGGGACAAAAACATTCAGTACTTC; CDR3: CASSPPAGRGDKNIQYF
J: TRBJ2-1; V: TRBV11-2; size: -; D: -; DNA: TGTGCCAGCAGCTCGCTGAGCGGTACCTACAATGAGCAGTTCTTC; CDR3: CASSSLSGTYNEQFF